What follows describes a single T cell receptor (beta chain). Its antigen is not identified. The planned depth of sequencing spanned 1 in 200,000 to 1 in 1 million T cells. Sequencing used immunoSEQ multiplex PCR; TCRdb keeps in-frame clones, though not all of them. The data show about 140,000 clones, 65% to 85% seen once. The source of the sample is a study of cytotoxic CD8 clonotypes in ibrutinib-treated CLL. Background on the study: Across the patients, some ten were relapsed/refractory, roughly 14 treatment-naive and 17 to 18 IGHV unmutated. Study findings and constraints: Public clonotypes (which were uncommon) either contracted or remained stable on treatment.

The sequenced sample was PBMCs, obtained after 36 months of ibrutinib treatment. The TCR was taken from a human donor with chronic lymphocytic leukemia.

The CDR3 region is CASSWVDREEFF. CDR3 DNA sequence: TGCGCCAGCAGCTGGGTGGACAGGGAGGAGTTCTTC. The genes are TRBV5-1 and TRBJ2-1; 8 bases fit TRBD1. The length of the CDR3 is 12 residues. Per germline, CDR1 SGHRS and CDR2 YFSETQ. After removal of 3 bases from V and 14 bases from J, the junction contained 7 bases not matched to a gene.